The text below deals with one T cell receptor (beta chain). The CDR3 extends over 12 amino acids. Germline V CDR1 and CDR2: SEHNR, FQNEAQ (reference sequence). Trimming left V 5 bases short and J 16 bases short, with 18 bases between. This specimen comes from a study of blood T cell repertoires in COVID-19. Study summary: Material from acute and convalescent COVID-19 was sourced from the United States, Italy and Spain. PBMCs, B-cell-depleted T cells, or T cells provided the cDNA or gDNA that made up the material.

Authors' data handling: Amplified reference gene primers provided the basis for estimating nucleated cell counts. TCRdb's table, derived via immunoSEQ multiplex PCR, lists solely in-frame clones and lacks some. V and J calls and clone size are as listed in that table; D and trimming were resolved from the DNA. Of under 140,000 clones listed, around 79% are singletons. This chain connects TRBV7-9 to TRBJ2-1; possibly TRBD2 for D (5 bases). The clonotype was recovered from a woman of 80 years or more with active or convalescent COVID-19. Sequencing input: peripheral blood. The chain's CDR3 is CASSRTSEVPFF. As DNA, the CDR3 is TGTGCCAGCAGCCGAACTAGTGAGGTTCCCTTCTTC.